This is a list of T cell receptor beta chains from one sample in a study of response to subunit inactivated influenza vaccine. TCRdb reprocessed the RT-PCR reads with MiXCR, giving one entry per CDR3 protein. The repertoire holds 200,000 to 300,000 distinct CDR3 sequences, with less than 15% as singletons. The starting material was non-naive T cells sorted from PBMCs, obtained 14 to 15 days before vaccination. These receptors all come from a man over 45 who received an inactivated influenza vaccine. CDR3s include the opening cysteine and the closing phenylalanine or tryptophan. Fields, in order: CDR3 length, J gene, D gene, clone size, V gene, CDR3 protein, CDR3 DNA. The D gene is left open where the match is weak. Not all rows give a size; the values are once, few, many and, for expanded clones, a class.

CDR3 length: 15
J gene: TRBJ1-2
D gene: NA
clone size: many
V gene: TRBV30
CDR3 protein: CAWSGNRELDYGYTF
CDR3 DNA: TGTGCCTGGAGCGGAAACAGGGAACTTGACTATGGCTACACCTTC

CDR3 length: 16
J gene: TRBJ2-2
D gene: NA
clone size: few
V gene: TRBV7-8
CDR3 protein: CASSPLLVTNTGELFF
CDR3 DNA: TGTGCCAGCAGCCCCCTCCTCGTAACGAACACCGGGGAGCTGTTTTTT

CDR3 length: 14
J gene: TRBJ1-1
D gene: TRBD1
clone size: NA
V gene: TRBV10-3
CDR3 protein: CATGQGVLNTEAFF
CDR3 DNA: TGTGCCACCGGACAGGGGGTATTGAACACTGAAGCTTTCTTT

CDR3 length: 13
J gene: TRBJ1-1
D gene: NA
clone size: few
V gene: TRBV15
CDR3 protein: CATRATGYTEAFF
CDR3 DNA: TGTGCCACCAGGGCAACAGGCTACACTGAAGCTTTCTTT

CDR3 length: 16
J gene: TRBJ2-5
D gene: NA
clone size: few
V gene: TRBV10-2
CDR3 protein: CASRDPLAGDQETQYF
CDR3 DNA: TGCGCCAGCAGGGACCCTCTCGCTGGGGACCAAGAGACCCAGTACTTC

CDR3 length: 15
J gene: TRBJ2-7
D gene: TRBD2
clone size: few
V gene: TRBV18
CDR3 protein: CASSPRTGTSYEQYF
CDR3 DNA: TGTGCCAGCTCACCTAGGACCGGGACTAGCTACGAGCAGTACTTC

CDR3 length: 14
J gene: TRBJ2-3
D gene: TRBD1
clone size: NA
V gene: TRBV19
CDR3 protein: CASSPRQGADTQYF
CDR3 DNA: TGTGCCAGTAGTCCACGACAGGGCGCAGATACGCAGTATTTT

CDR3 length: 15
J gene: TRBJ2-7
D gene: TRBD1
clone size: NA
V gene: TRBV3-1
CDR3 protein: CASSQAWDSSYEQYF
CDR3 DNA: TGTGCCAGCAGCCAAGCTTGGGACAGCTCCTACGAGCAGTACTTC

CDR3 length: 17
J gene: TRBJ2-2
D gene: NA
clone size: NA
V gene: TRBV4-1
CDR3 protein: CASSQGSSGSNTGELFF
CDR3 DNA: TGCGCCAGCAGCCAAGGGTCTTCGGGGTCGAACACCGGGGAGCTGTTTTTT

CDR3 length: 18
J gene: TRBJ2-3
D gene: NA
clone size: NA
V gene: TRBV9
CDR3 protein: CASSAPLVPQGPQGTQYF
CDR3 DNA: TGTGCCAGCAGCGCACCTCTAGTTCCCCAGGGTCCACAGGGTACGCAGTATTTT

CDR3 length: 13
J gene: TRBJ1-2
D gene: TRBD1
clone size: NA
V gene: TRBV2
CDR3 protein: CAVRDRTNYGYTF
CDR3 DNA: TGTGCCGTCCGGGACAGGACTAACTATGGCTACACCTTC